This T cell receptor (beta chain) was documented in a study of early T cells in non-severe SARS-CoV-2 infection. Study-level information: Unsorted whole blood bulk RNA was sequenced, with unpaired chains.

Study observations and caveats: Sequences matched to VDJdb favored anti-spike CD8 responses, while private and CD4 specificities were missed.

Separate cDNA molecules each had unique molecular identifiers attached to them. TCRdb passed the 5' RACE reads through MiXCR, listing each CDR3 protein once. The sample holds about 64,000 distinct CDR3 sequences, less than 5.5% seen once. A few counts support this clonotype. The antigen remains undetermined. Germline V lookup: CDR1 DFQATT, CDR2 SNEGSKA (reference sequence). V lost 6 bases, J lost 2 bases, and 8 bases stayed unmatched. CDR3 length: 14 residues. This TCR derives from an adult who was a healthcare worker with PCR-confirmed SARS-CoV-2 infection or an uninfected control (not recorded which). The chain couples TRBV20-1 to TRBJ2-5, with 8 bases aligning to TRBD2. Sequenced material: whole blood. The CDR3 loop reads CSAPGVAGQETQYF. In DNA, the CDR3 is TGCAGTGCCCCCGGGGTAGCGGGACAAGAGACCCAGTACTTC.